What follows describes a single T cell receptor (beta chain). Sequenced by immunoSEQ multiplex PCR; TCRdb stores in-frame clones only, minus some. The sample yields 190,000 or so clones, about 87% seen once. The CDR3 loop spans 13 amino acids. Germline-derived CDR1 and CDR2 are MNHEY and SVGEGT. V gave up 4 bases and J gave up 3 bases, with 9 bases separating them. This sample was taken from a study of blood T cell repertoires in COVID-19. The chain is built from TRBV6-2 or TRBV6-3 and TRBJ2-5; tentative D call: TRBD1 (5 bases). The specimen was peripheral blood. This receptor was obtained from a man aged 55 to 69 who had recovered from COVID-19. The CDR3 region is CASSWGSKETQYF. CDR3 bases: TGTGCCAGCAGTTGGGGCTCCAAAGAGACCCAGTACTTC.